One TCR beta chain is described in this entry. This clonotype has ten or more counts. Its recognized antigen is unknown. Per-nucleotide qualities are absent, and no much larger clonotype sits a single base away. This specimen's time point label, interpreted: 45 to 50 days after influenza vaccine administration. V loses 0 bases, J loses 7 bases, and the germline ends lie 12 bases apart. The CDR3, from cysteine to phenylalanine, totals 15 residues. The CDR3 DNA has 45 bases and is translated from base 1. The library relied on RT-PCR. Instrument used: Illumina HiSeq 2500. TCRdb itself trimmed the public reads at Q25 with fastp, ran MiXCR and retained productive beta chains. All rows with the same CDR3 protein become a single entry with the most common DNA and genes. For this sample the table gives about 480,000 distinct CDR3 sequences, of which roughly 11% were detected only once. In total, the top ten clones hold about 12% of the sample.

The data belong to a study of response to subunit inactivated influenza vaccine (dated by TCRdb to 2016 to 2019). About the full investigation: Deep quantitative T cell receptor repertoire profiling was used in the study to track responses to a trivalent subunit inactivated influenza vaccine. General conclusions and limits of the study: The authors suggested that each seasonal influenza vaccination may recruit only a limited number of new T cells.

The chain links TRBV12-3 or TRBV12-4 with TRBJ2-2; the best D guess is TRBD1, with 6 bases matching. This receptor was identified in a man aged 50 to 59 who received an inactivated influenza vaccine. Donor details come from another sample of the same person, matched by shared clones. The sequenced sample was PBMCs from blood, obtained 40 to 50 days after vaccination. CDR3 loop: CASSLAGAPDGELFF. The nucleotide sequence reads as follows: TGTGCCAGCAGTTTAGCGGGGGCGCCCGACGGGGAGCTGTTTTTT.